This TCR beta chain derives from a study of vaccination effects on CD4 cells after COVID-19. Study details: Every participant took two doses of the BNT162b2 or mRNA-1273 vaccine.

V was trimmed by 1 base and J by 3 bases, leaving 3 bases between them. The CDR3 runs to 12 residues. Pools of viral peptides were used by the ViraFEST assay to expand antigen-specific CD4+ T cells ahead of sequencing. Cells that had been cultured for 10 days were the source of isolated CD4+ T cells. PCR confirmed that the person was infected with SARS-CoV-2 between March and December 2020. Sequencing used immunoSEQ multiplex PCR; TCRdb keeps in-frame clones, though not all of them. The data hold tens of thousands of clones, with 55% to 75% observed a single time. Worth noting for this clone: Its antigen remains unknown.

The V call is TRBV12-3 or TRBV12-4, the J call TRBJ2-5; D is unresolved. The material sequenced was CD4+ T cells from PBMCs cultured with a peptide pool, taken before COVID-19 vaccination. This clonotype was obtained from a human donor who had a prior SARS-CoV-2 infection. CDR3 coding DNA: TGTGCCAGCAGTTTAGGAAAAGAGACCCAGTACTTC. Translation: CASSLGKETQYF.